These T cell receptor beta chains were read from a single sample in a study of regulatory T cells in long-lasting Graves disease. Each CDR3 protein is one row after TCRdb ran MiXCR on the multiplex PCR reads. The table lists over 350,000 distinct CDR3 sequences, 20% to 25% of them singletons. The sequencing used peripheral blood mononuclear cells (PBMCs), collected when the disease was refractory, from a patient treated with antithyroid drugs. Source of these receptors: a female donor with Graves disease. Each CDR3 is given with its conserved first and last residue. Fields, in order: V gene, D gene, J gene, clone size, CDR3 DNA, CDR3 protein. D genes are given only for firm matches. Clone size is shown for a subset of rows, as once, few, many or a class of expanded clone.

TRBV9	TRBD1	TRBJ2-5	few	TGTGCCAGCAGCGTAGGGGCAGGGGGTGCGGAGACCCAGTACTTC	CASSVGAGGAETQYF
TRBV7-2	NA	TRBJ2-1	NA	TGTGCCAGCAGCTTAGGTACAGGCCAATGGAATGAGCAGTTCTTC	CASSLGTGQWNEQFF
TRBV2	NA	TRBJ2-5	many	TGTGCCAGCAGTGAGCTAGGGCTTATCAAGAGAACCCAGTACTTC	CASSELGLIKRTQYF
TRBV29-1	NA	TRBJ1-4	few	TGCAGCGTTGAAGATCCAGAGGGGCCAACTAATGAAAAACTGTTTTTT	CSVEDPEGPTNEKLFF
TRBV5-1	TRBD1	TRBJ1-1	NA	TGCGCCAGCAGCTTCGACAGGGGAACTGAAGCTTTCTTT	CASSFDRGTEAFF
TRBV27	NA	TRBJ2-5	many	TGTGCCAGCAGTTCCCAGGGGTTCCAAGAGACCCAGTACTTC	CASSSQGFQETQYF
TRBV5-1	TRBD1	TRBJ2-7	few	TGCGCCAGCAGCTTTGAGAGTAACAGGGGACCCTACGAGCAGTACTTC	CASSFESNRGPYEQYF
TRBV11-2	TRBD2	TRBJ2-1	NA	TGTGCCAGCAGCTTAGTCGGTAGCGGGAGGGCTGAGCAGTTCTTC	CASSLVGSGRAEQFF
TRBV19	TRBD1	TRBJ1-2	NA	TGTGCCGGTATAGGGACAGGAACTAACTATGGCTACACCTTC	CAGIGTGTNYGYTF
TRBV7-2	NA	TRBJ1-6	many	TGTGCCAGCAGCTTAGGCTCTTTGAAGGATTCACCCCTCCACTTT	CASSLGSLKDSPLHF
TRBV6-1	NA	TRBJ2-7	NA	TGTGCCAGCAGTGTGCTGGACCTAGCCTACGAGCAGTACTTC	CASSVLDLAYEQYF
TRBV20-1	TRBD1	TRBJ2-2	few	TGCAGTGCTTGGGTCAGGGGGAAGGCCGGGGAGCTGTTTTTT	CSAWVRGKAGELFF
TRBV27	NA	TRBJ1-6	few	TGTGCCAGCAGTTTACTTGGAAGCTCCTATAATTCACCCCTCCACTTT	CASSLLGSSYNSPLHF
TRBV29-1	TRBD1	TRBJ2-7	few	TGCAGCGTCGCGAAAGGGGACAGCTTCTCCTACGAGCAGTACTTC	CSVAKGDSFSYEQYF
TRBV10-3	TRBD2	TRBJ2-5	NA	TGTGCCATCAGTGAGTTTCAGCGGGAGGTTGGTGAGACCCAGTACTTC	CAISEFQREVGETQYF
TRBV3-1	NA	TRBJ1-1	many	TGTGCCAGCAGCCAACGTACAGGGAGCGCTGAAGCTTTCTTT	CASSQRTGSAEAFF
TRBV7-8	NA	TRBJ2-7	many	TGTGCCAGCAGCTTAGCCTCTCATGGGGCTGGGAGCTCCTACGAGCAGTACTTC	CASSLASHGAGSSYEQYF
TRBV6-2/TRBV6-3	TRBD1	TRBJ2-3	few	TGTGCCAGCAGGGGACAGGGTGTATGGGATACGCAGTATTTT	CASRGQGVWDTQYF
TRBV12-3/TRBV12-4	NA	TRBJ2-2	many	TGTGCCAGCAGTTACGAGAGGAAAACCGGGGAGCTGTTTTTT	CASSYERKTGELFF
TRBV25-1	TRBD2	TRBJ2-5	few	TGTGCCACCGAGCGGGACCACCAAGAGACCCAGTACTTC	CATERDHQETQYF
TRBV28	NA	TRBJ2-7	NA	TGTGCCAGCAGCCGACAGGATTACAAGCAGTACTTC	CASSRQDYKQYF
TRBV29-1	NA	TRBJ2-7	NA	TGCAGCGTGACGACAGAGAGCTCCTACGAGCAGTACTTC	CSVTTESSYEQYF
TRBV7-2	NA	TRBJ1-2	many	TGTGCCAGCAGCTTAGTTCACAATAGCTATGGCTACACCTTC	CASSLVHNSYGYTF
TRBV5-1	NA	TRBJ2-7	NA	TGCGCCAGCAGCCCTGGGATAACCGCTGGCTCCTACGAGCAGTACTTC	CASSPGITAGSYEQYF
TRBV19	TRBD1	TRBJ2-7	few	TGTGCCAGTAGTCGGGACAGGGGCGGCTCCTACGAGCAGTACTTC	CASSRDRGGSYEQYF
TRBV12-3/TRBV12-4	TRBD2	TRBJ2-2	NA	TGTGCCAGCAGTCAGAGTGCGGGAGCGAACACCGGGGAGCTGTTTTTT	CASSQSAGANTGELFF
TRBV10-3	NA	TRBJ2-4	few	TGTGCCATCAGTGATTCCCAGATAGCCAAAAACATTCAGTACTTC	CAISDSQIAKNIQYF
TRBV5-5	NA	TRBJ1-1	NA	TGTGCCAGCAGCTTGGCCGAGGGGCGCGTAGGTGAAGCTTTCTTT	CASSLAEGRVGEAFF
TRBV12-3/TRBV12-4	NA	TRBJ2-2	many	TGTGCCAGCAGCCAACGTAGCGGAGCGAACACCGGGGAGCTGTTTTTT	CASSQRSGANTGELFF
TRBV10-3	NA	TRBJ2-5	NA	TGTGCCATCAGTCAGGGGTCCCCCCCAAGTGGCCAGTACTTC	CAISQGSPPSGQYF
TRBV11-2	NA	TRBJ1-3	NA	TGTGCCAGCAGCCAAGGGCTCGGAAACACCATATATTTT	CASSQGLGNTIYF
TRBV4-2	NA	TRBJ1-1	many	TGTGCCAGCAGCCAAGAGCCGGACACTGAAGCTTTCTTT	CASSQEPDTEAFF
TRBV11-2	TRBD1	TRBJ2-5	many	TGTGCCAGCACCCAGGGGGCTTGGGAGACCCAGTACTTC	CASTQGAWETQYF
TRBV3-1	NA	TRBJ1-2	many	TGTGCCAGCAGCGAAGTAGGGACGAGGGGCTACACCTTC	CASSEVGTRGYTF
TRBV20-1	NA	TRBJ1-2	many	TGCAGTGCTAGGTGGGACTCCCTAAACTATGGCTACACCTTC	CSARWDSLNYGYTF
TRBV7-9	TRBD1	TRBJ2-2	many	TGTGCCAGCAGCCCTATTCGGACAGGGGGCTATGGCGGGGAGCTGTTTTTT	CASSPIRTGGYGGELFF
TRBV20-1	NA	TRBJ2-4	few	TGCAGTGCTATTTCTCCGATCCGTAACATTCAGTACTTC	CSAISPIRNIQYF
TRBV28	TRBD2	TRBJ2-2	NA	TGTGCCAGCAGTAGCCCGGGACTAGCGGGAGCATCGGGCGGGGAGCTGTTTTTT	CASSSPGLAGASGGELFF
TRBV11-1	NA	TRBJ2-3	once	TGTGCCAGCAGCTACCTTGTGGGACCCTCCACAGATACGCAGTATTTT	CASSYLVGPSTDTQYF
TRBV28	NA	TRBJ1-5	many	TGTGCCAGCACTCCGGGCGGGGGGTACGATCAGCCCCAGCATTTT	CASTPGGGYDQPQHF